The next 31 T cell receptor beta chains were all read from a single sample in a study of cytomegalovirus exposure and HLA in healthy donors. The PCR was carried out with 60 Vbeta primers and 13 Jbeta primers. The assay was immunoSEQ multiplex PCR, and TCRdb's table has in-frame clones only and misses some. Recorded for this sample: about 200,000 clones. Sequenced input: PBMCs. These receptor sequences come from a woman in her twenties or thirties in good health and CMV-seropositive.

The rearrangement uses TRBV7-9 and TRBJ2-7; TRBD1 might be the D (5 bases). Germline V gene lookup returns CDR1 SEHNR and CDR2 FQNEAQ (reference sequence). V lost 5 bases and J 4 bases, leaving 12 bases between the germline ends. The CDR3 consists of 13 residues. CDR3 sequence: CASSLKGAYEQYF. The CDR3 DNA is TGTGCCAGCAGCCTGAAAGGGGCTTACGAGCAGTACTTC.

This chain links TRBV10-3 with TRBJ2-1; D may be TRBD2 (6 bases). The CDR3 is 14 amino acids. Germline values: CDR1 ENHRY, CDR2 SYGVKD. V dropped 0 bases and J dropped 8 bases, with 11 bases sitting between them. As DNA, the CDR3 is TGTGCCATCAGTGAGTCCTATGGGGGGTATGAGCAGTTCTTC. Its protein is CAISESYGGYEQFF.

This chain joins TRBV6-1 and TRBJ1-6, with 7 bases that match TRBD1. CDR3 size: 14 residues. Trimming took 6 bases from V and 6 from J; bases not matched to a gene: 5. CDR1 is MNHNS and CDR2 is SASEGT in the germline V gene. The CDR3 spells CASSDRDGNSPLHF. CDR3 coding DNA: TGTGCCAGCAGCGACAGGGACGGTAATTCACCCCTCCACTTT.

The J gene is TRBJ1-5, the V gene TRBV6-1; D might be TRBD1 (6 bases). Germline V CDR1 and CDR2: MNHNS, SASEGT. Trimming cost V 2 bases and J 5 bases, with 16 bases left between them. The CDR3 extends over 16 amino acids. CDR3 in DNA: TGTGCCAGCAGTGAACAAGGCAGGGGCCCGGATCAGCCCCAGCATTTT. This encodes CASSEQGRGPDQPQHF.

CDR3: CASSQVISGSEGGYTF. The CDR3 bases are TGCGCCAGCAGCCAAGTCATTTCAGGGTCCGAAGGGGGCTACACCTTC. V and J are TRBV4-1 and TRBJ1-2; a possible D gene is TRBD1 (5 bases). CDR3 length equals 16 residues. V was pared by 1 base and J by 8 bases, with 20 bases between. Germline CDR1 MGHRA, CDR2 YSYEKL.

V usage is TRBV6-1 and J usage is TRBJ1-5, with TRBD1 matching over 7 bases. In germline, CDR1 is MNHNS, CDR2 SASEGT. Trimming cost V 6 bases and J 3 bases; bases outside gene matches: 5. The CDR3 length is 14 residues. DNA for the CDR3: TGTGCCAGCAGCCGGACAGGCGACAATCAGCCCCAGCATTTT. Its protein product is CASSRTGDNQPQHF.

Notes on this clone: A junction end diverges from the germline sequence, so it may reflect a read error. V gene TRBV5-1 combines with J gene TRBJ2-5; TRBD1 might be the D (5 bases). There are 16 residues in the CDR3. Germline loops: CDR1 SGHRS, CDR2 YFSETQ. Written as DNA, the CDR3 is TGCGCCAGCAGCTTGGACCCCTCAGGGAACCAAAAGACCCAGTACTTC. Its translation: CASSLDPSGNQKTQYF. The full variable domain, rest sourced from reference TRBV5-1 and TRBJ2-5, is KAGVTQTPRYLIKTRGQQVTLSCSPISGHRSVSWYQQTPGQGLQFLFEYFSETQRNKGNFPGRFSGRQFSNSRSEMNVSTLELGDSALYLCASSLDPSGNQKTQYFGPGTRLLVL.

The rearrangement links TRBV6-5 to TRBJ2-1; D might be TRBD2 (6 bases). Germline CDR1 MNHEY, CDR2 SVGAGI. Trimming pared 5 bases from V and 7 bases from J, leaving 12 bases between. This CDR3 is built from 13 residues. CDR3 DNA sequence: TGTGCCAGCAGTACGGGAGTCGTTAATGAGCAGTTCTTC. It translates to CASSTGVVNEQFF.

The rearrangement joins TRBV7-9 to TRBJ2-3, with TRBD2 matching 12 bases. The junction had 5 bases not matched to a gene; V was cut back by 7 bases and J by 0 bases. The length of the CDR3 is 16 residues. CDR1 is SEHNR and CDR2 is FQNEAQ in the germline V gene (reference sequence). The CDR3, as DNA: TGTGCCAGCACTTTACTAGCGGGAGGTAGCACAGATACGCAGTATTTT. Translating it yields CASTLLAGGSTDTQYF.

The V gene is TRBV5-1, the J gene TRBJ1-5; possible D gene TRBD1, 5 bases. This CDR3 has 16 residues. Germline loops: CDR1 SGHRS, CDR2 YFSETQ. V was pared by 0 bases and J by 1 base, with 11 bases between. CDR3 in amino acids: CASSLGDSLSNQPQHF. DNA for the CDR3: TGCGCCAGCAGCTTGGGGGACTCTCTAAGCAATCAGCCCCAGCATTTT.

The chain links TRBV19 to TRBJ2-3; D is ambiguous. This CDR3 region has 14 residues. Germline V gene lookup returns CDR1 LNHDA and CDR2 SQIVND (reference sequence). V dropped 3 bases and J dropped 0 bases, with 7 bases sitting between them. The chain's CDR3 is CASSINLSTDTQYF. The CDR3 DNA follows: TGTGCCAGTAGTATTAATCTTAGCACAGATACGCAGTATTTT.

This chain joins TRBV4-1 and TRBJ2-5; D might be TRBD2 (6 bases). The DNA end is a closer match to TRBJ2-7, so the J assignment may be wrong. The CDR3 runs 16 residues. Germline lookup yields CDR1 MGHRA and CDR2 YSYEKL. CDR3 residues: CASSQAGEVRSYEQYF. Written as DNA, the CDR3 is TGCGCCAGCAGCCAAGCCGGGGAGGTCCGCTCCTACGAGCAGTACTTC.

The rearrangement links TRBV6-1 to TRBJ1-2, with 9 bases fitting TRBD1. The CDR3 covers 20 residues. V lost 6 bases, J lost 7 bases, and 27 bases stayed unmatched. CDR1 and CDR2 (germline): MNHNS, SASEGT. Here the CDR3 DNA reads TGTGCCAGCAGAGAACTCGCCGAACCGGGACAGGGCGTGCCTGGTGTTGGCTACACCTTC. Residues: CASRELAEPGQGVPGVGYTF.

The chain couples TRBV27 to TRBJ2-2, with D possibly matching TRBD2 (7 bases). With 3 bases removed from V and 4 bases from J, the gap between germline ends came to 18 bases. Germline CDR1 reads MNHEY; CDR2 reads SMNVEV (reference sequence). This CDR3 has 17 amino acids. CDR3 amino acids: CASSFGGRGSVTGELFF. In DNA, the CDR3 is TGTGCCAGCAGTTTCGGGGGGCGCGGGAGTGTCACCGGGGAGCTGTTTTTT.

V and J are TRBV27 and TRBJ2-1; 9 bases match TRBD2. Germline assignment: CDR1 MNHEY and CDR2 SMNVEV (reference sequence). The trim removed 0 bases at V and 5 bases at J, leaving 8 bases unmatched. The CDR3 runs 17 residues. The CDR3 nucleotides are TGTGCCAGCAGTTTATCGGCAGCGGGAGGCTGGGACAATGAGCAGTTCTTC. Encoded protein: CASSLSAAGGWDNEQFF.

CDR3 coding DNA: TGTGCCAGCAGCCCCTCCCTCCACTTT. Its protein is CASSPSLHF. The V gene is TRBV7-2, the J gene TRBJ1-6; D ambiguous. Trimming cost V 5 bases and J 14 bases, with 4 bases left between them. CDR3 size: 9 residues. Germline V lookup: CDR1 SGHTA, CDR2 FQGNSA. Full variable domain (remainder filled in from reference TRBV7-2 and TRBJ1-6): GAGVSQSPSNKVTEKGKDVELRCDPISGHTALYWYRQSLGQGLEFLIYFQGNSAPDKSGLPSDRFSAERTGGSVSTLTIQRTQQEDSAVYLCASSPSLHFGNGTRLTVT.

The rearrangement links TRBV5-6 to TRBJ2-1; no firm D call. Trimming shortened V by 6 bases and J by 7 bases, and 11 bases separated the two germline ends. Germline CDR1 reads SGHDT; CDR2 reads YYEEEE. There are 12 residues in the CDR3. CDR3: CASNSLKNEQFF. DNA for the CDR3: TGTGCCAGCAACTCACTTAAGAATGAGCAGTTCTTC.

The chain couples TRBV9 to TRBJ1-4; possibly TRBD1 for D (6 bases). Trimming pared 0 bases from V and 5 bases from J, leaving 14 bases between. This CDR3 comprises 16 residues. Looked up from germline, CDR1 is SGDLS and CDR2 is YYNGEE. CDR3 nucleotide sequence: TGTGCCAGCAGCGTAGGAACAACAGGGTTGAATGAAAAACTGTTTTTT. Protein sequence: CASSVGTTGLNEKLFF. Using reference TRBV9 and TRBJ1-4 for the parts outside the CDR3, the full variable domain is DSGVTQTPKHLITATGQRVTLRCSPRSGDLSVYWYQQSLDQGLQFLIQYYNGEERAKGNILERFSAQQFPDLHSELNLSSLELGDSALYFCASSVGTTGLNEKLFFGSGTQLSVL.

The gene calls are TRBV28 and TRBJ1-1; D is unresolved. With 6 bases removed from V and 5 bases from J, the gap between germline ends came to 13 bases. The germline V gene has CDR1 MDHEN and CDR2 SYDVKM. The CDR3 spans 13 residues. As DNA, the CDR3 is TGTGCCAGCAGCCCTCCCGGGAGGACTGAAGCTTTCTTT. Its translation is CASSPPGRTEAFF.

J is TRBJ1-1 and V is TRBV7-2, with D possibly matching TRBD1 (6 bases). CDR1 and CDR2 (germline): SGHTA, FQGNSA. The CDR3 consists of 15 residues. V was shortened by 5 bases and J by 3 bases, with 16 bases between the two germline ends. This CDR3 reads CASSLGAGRDTEAFF. DNA of the CDR3: TGTGCCAGCAGCCTGGGGGCGGGTAGGGACACTGAAGCTTTCTTT. Filled out from reference TRBV7-2 and TRBJ1-1, the complete variable domain reads GAGVSQSPSNKVTEKGKDVELRCDPISGHTALYWYRQSLGQGLEFLIYFQGNSAPDKSGLPSDRFSAERTGGSVSTLTIQRTQQEDSAVYLCASSLGAGRDTEAFFGQGTRLTVV.

The chain couples TRBV29-1 to TRBJ2-2; TRBD1 is a possible D gene (6 bases). The CDR3 sequence is 13 residues long. Germline V gene sequence: CDR1 SQVTM, CDR2 ANQGSEA. V was shortened by 2 bases and J by 8 bases, with 12 bases between the two germline ends. In DNA, the CDR3 is TGCAGCGTTGAAAATTCTGGACAGGGGGAGCTGTTTTTT. Protein sequence: CSVENSGQGELFF.

The genes are TRBV6-5 and TRBJ2-3; a possible D gene is TRBD2 (5 bases). The CDR3 is 15 amino acids. Between the trimmed V and J ends, which lost 8 bases and 6 bases, there was a span of 21 bases. Per germline, CDR1 MNHEY and CDR2 SVGAGI. This CDR3 reads CASSLVGLVSDTQYF. The CDR3 DNA sequence: TGTGCCAGCTCCCTTGTAGGACTTGTTTCCGATACGCAGTATTTT.

V and J are TRBV6-5 and TRBJ1-2, with D uncertain. This CDR3 is built from 14 residues. Germline values: CDR1 MNHEY, CDR2 SVGAGI. V was trimmed by 0 bases and J by 2 bases, leaving 7 bases between them. The chain's CDR3 is CASSYSSVNYGYTF. CDR3 DNA sequence: TGTGCCAGCAGTTACTCGTCAGTGAACTATGGCTACACCTTC.

The chain recombines TRBV11-2 with TRBJ2-7, with TRBD2 identical over 11 bases. Germline CDR1 SGHAT, CDR2 FQNNGV. CDR3 length: 16 amino acids. Trimming removed 5 bases from V and 0 bases from J; junction bases left unmatched: 6. The CDR3 DNA follows: TGTGCCAGCAGCGTAGCTAGCGGGAGGTTCTCCTACGAGCAGTACTTC. Protein sequence: CASSVASGRFSYEQYF.

The chain couples TRBV6-5 to TRBJ1-6, with TRBD1 as a possible D gene (5 bases). This CDR3 contains 14 residues. V was clipped by 2 bases and J by 9 bases, with 11 bases between them. CDR1 and CDR2 (germline): MNHEY, SVGAGI. DNA for the CDR3: TGTGCCAGCAGTTACAGGGGTTTTTTTTCACCCCTCCACTTT. This encodes CASSYRGFFSPLHF.

The chain links TRBV7-9 to TRBJ1-1; no firm D call. CDR1 is SEHNR and CDR2 is FQNEAQ in the germline V gene (reference sequence). V was pared by 3 bases and J by 6 bases, with 8 bases between. This CDR3 is 12 amino acids long. DNA for the CDR3: TGTGCCAGCAGCTTGAGGGAGCCTGAAGCTTTCTTT. Translating gives CASSLREPEAFF.

The CDR3 coding sequence is TGCGCCAGCAGCTGGACCGGGACAGGGTTATCTGGGGCCAACGTCCTGACTTTC. This sequence encodes CASSWTGTGLSGANVLTF. The genes are TRBV5-1 and TRBJ2-6; 9 positions agree with TRBD1. Germline V gene data show CDR1 as SGHRS and CDR2 as YFSETQ. The junction had 8 bases not matched to a gene; V was cut back by 3 bases and J by 1 base. The CDR3 extends over 18 amino acids. Based on the CDR3 plus reference TRBV5-1 and TRBJ2-6, the full variable domain is KAGVTQTPRYLIKTRGQQVTLSCSPISGHRSVSWYQQTPGQGLQFLFEYFSETQRNKGNFPGRFSGRQFSNSRSEMNVSTLELGDSALYLCASSWTGTGLSGANVLTFGAGSRLTVL.

A note on this clone: Other DNA sequences in the same sample also yield this CDR3. The chain links TRBV5-1 to TRBJ2-2; 14 positions agree with TRBD2. Germline V gene lookup returns CDR1 SGHRS and CDR2 YFSETQ. The CDR3 is 17 amino acids. The V segment lost 4 bases and the J segment 6 bases; nucleotides outside the gene matches: 8. The CDR3 protein is CASSARLAGGSAGELFF. CDR3 DNA: TGCGCCAGCAGCGCGAGACTAGCGGGAGGGTCGGCCGGGGAGCTGTTTTTT.

The chain is built from TRBV5-1 and TRBJ1-5; D is possibly TRBD1 (6 bases). Germline CDR1 reads SGHRS; CDR2 reads YFSETQ. The length of the CDR3 is 15 residues. Trimming took 0 bases from V and 3 from J, leaving 10 bases between them. DNA for the CDR3: TGCGCCAGCAGCTTGGGGGGGCAGATCAATCAGCCCCAGCATTTT. This encodes CASSLGGQINQPQHF.

This chain links TRBV19 with TRBJ2-1, with D possibly TRBD2 on 5 matching bases. The CDR3 totals 15 residues. The V end lost 3 bases, the J end lost 4 bases, and 13 bases lay between the germline ends. Per germline, CDR1 LNHDA and CDR2 SQIVND (reference sequence). Here the CDR3 DNA reads TGTGCCAGTAGTATTAGGACTTCCCTATACAATGAGCAGTTCTTC. Translated: CASSIRTSLYNEQFF.

J is TRBJ1-5 and V is TRBV7-9; TRBD1 is a possible D gene (6 bases). V lost 5 bases, J lost 5 bases, and 16 bases lay in between. Germline CDR1 is SEHNR and CDR2 is FQNEAQ (reference sequence). The CDR3 sequence is 15 residues long. The CDR3 loop is CASSPRGGEDQPQHF. In DNA, the CDR3 is TGTGCCAGCAGCCCGAGAGGGGGGGAAGATCAGCCCCAGCATTTT.